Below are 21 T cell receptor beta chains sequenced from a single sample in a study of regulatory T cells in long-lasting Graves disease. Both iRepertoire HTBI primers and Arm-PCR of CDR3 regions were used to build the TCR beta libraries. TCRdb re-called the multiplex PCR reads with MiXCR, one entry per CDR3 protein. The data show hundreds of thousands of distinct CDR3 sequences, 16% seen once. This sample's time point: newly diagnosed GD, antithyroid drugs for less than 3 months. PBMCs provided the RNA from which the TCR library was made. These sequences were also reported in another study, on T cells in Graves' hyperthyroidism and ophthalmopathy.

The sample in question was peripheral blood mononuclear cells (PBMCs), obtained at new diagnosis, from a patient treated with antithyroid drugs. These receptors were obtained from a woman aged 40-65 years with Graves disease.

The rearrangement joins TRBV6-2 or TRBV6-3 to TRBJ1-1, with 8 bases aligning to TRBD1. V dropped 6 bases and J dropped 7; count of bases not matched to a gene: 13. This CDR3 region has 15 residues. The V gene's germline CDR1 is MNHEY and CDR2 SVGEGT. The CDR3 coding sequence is TGTGCCAGCAGCCCCTTGGACAGGGTGACCCTTGAAGCTTTCTTT. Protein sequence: CASSPLDRVTLEAFF.

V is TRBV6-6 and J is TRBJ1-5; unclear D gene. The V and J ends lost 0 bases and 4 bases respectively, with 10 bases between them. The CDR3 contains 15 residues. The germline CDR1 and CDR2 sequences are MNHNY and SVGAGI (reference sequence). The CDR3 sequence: CASSYSWIGNQPQHF. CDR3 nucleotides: TGTGCCAGCAGTTACTCGTGGATTGGGAATCAGCCCCAGCATTTT.

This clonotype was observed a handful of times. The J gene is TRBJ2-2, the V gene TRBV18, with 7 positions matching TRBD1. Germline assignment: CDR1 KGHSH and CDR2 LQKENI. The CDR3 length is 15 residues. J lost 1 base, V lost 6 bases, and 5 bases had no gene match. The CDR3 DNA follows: TGTGCCAGCTCGTCGGACAGGATGAACACCGGGGAGCTGTTTTTT. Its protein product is CASSSDRMNTGELFF.

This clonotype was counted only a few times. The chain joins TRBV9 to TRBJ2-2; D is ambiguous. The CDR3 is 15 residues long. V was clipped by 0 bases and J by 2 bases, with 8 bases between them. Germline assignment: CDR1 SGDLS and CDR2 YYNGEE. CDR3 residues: CASSVGQINTGELFF. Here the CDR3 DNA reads TGTGCCAGCAGCGTAGGGCAGATTAACACCGGGGAGCTGTTTTTT.

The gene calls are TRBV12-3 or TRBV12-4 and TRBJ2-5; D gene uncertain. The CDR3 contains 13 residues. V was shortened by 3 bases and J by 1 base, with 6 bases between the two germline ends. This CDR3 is CASSFIAQETQYF. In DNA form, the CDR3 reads TGTGCCAGCAGTTTTATCGCCCAAGAGACCCAGTACTTC.

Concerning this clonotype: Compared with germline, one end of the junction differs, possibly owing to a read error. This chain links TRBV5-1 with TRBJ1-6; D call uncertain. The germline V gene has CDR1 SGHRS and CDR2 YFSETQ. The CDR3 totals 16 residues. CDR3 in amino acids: CASNPVQAKSNSPLHF. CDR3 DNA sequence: TGTGCCAGCAACCCGGTCCAGGCGAAATCCAATTCACCCCTCCACTTT.

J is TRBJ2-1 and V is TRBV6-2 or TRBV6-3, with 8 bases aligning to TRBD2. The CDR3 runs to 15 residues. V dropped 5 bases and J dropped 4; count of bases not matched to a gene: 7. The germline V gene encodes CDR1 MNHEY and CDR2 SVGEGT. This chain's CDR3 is CASSEVSGAYNEQFF. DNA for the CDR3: TGTGCCAGCAGTGAAGTTAGCGGGGCTTACAATGAGCAGTTCTTC.

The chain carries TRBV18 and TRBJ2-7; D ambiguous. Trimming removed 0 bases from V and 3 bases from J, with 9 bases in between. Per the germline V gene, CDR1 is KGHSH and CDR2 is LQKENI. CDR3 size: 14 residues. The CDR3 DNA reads TGTGCCAGCTCACCACCGGGGATATACTACGAGCAGTACTTC. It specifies CASSPPGIYYEQYF.

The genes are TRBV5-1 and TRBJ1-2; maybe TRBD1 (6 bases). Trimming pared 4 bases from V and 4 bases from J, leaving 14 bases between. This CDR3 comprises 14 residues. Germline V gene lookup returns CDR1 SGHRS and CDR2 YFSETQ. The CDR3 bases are TGCGCCAGCAGCATCAGCGCGGACAGCTATGGCTACACCTTC. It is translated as CASSISADSYGYTF.

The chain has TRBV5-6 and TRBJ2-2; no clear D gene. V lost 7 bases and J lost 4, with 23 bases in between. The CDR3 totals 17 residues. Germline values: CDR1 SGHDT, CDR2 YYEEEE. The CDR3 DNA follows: TGTGCCAGCGCTTCCCGTTTGACACCTCCGGGCACCGGGGAGCTGTTTTTT. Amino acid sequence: CASASRLTPPGTGELFF. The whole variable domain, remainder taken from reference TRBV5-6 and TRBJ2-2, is DAGVTQSPTHLIKTRGQQVTLRCSPKSGHDTVSWYQQALGQGPQFIFQYYEEEERQRGNFPDRFSGHQFPNYSSELNVNALLLGDSALYLCASASRLTPPGTGELFFGEGSRLTVL.

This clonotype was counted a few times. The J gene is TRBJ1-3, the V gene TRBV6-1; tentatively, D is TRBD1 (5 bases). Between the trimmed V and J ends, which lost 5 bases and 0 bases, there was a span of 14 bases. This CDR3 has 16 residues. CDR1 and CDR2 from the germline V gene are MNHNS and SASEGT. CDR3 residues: CASSRGSSFSGNTIYF. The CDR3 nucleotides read TGTGCCAGCAGTAGGGGAAGTTCTTTCTCTGGAAACACCATATATTTT.

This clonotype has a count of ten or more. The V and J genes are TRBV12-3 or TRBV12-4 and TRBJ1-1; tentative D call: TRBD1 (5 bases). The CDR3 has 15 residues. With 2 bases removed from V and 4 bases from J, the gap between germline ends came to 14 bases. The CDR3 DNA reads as TGTGCCAGCAGTTTAAGCGGGGCGGGGGTCACTGAAGCTTTCTTT. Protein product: CASSLSGAGVTEAFF.

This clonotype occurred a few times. Here the CDR3 DNA reads TGTGCCAGCAGTTACTCGTTTCCGGGACTAGTCACAGATACGCAGTATTTT. This encodes CASSYSFPGLVTDTQYF. This rearrangement joins TRBV6-5 to TRBJ2-3; 8 bases line up with TRBD2. V lost 0 bases to trimming and J lost 2 bases; unmatched junction nucleotides: 7. The CDR3 consists of 17 residues. The germline gives CDR1 MNHEY, CDR2 SVGAGI.

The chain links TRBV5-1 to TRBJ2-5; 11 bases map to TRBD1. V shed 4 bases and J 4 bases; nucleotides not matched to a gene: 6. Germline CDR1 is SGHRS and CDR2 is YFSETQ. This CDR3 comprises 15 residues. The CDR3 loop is CASSSPGQGGETQYF. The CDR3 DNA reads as TGCGCCAGCAGCAGTCCGGGACAGGGGGGAGAGACCCAGTACTTC. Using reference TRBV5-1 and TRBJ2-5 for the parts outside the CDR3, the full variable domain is KAGVTQTPRYLIKTRGQQVTLSCSPISGHRSVSWYQQTPGQGLQFLFEYFSETQRNKGNFPGRFSGRQFSNSRSEMNVSTLELGDSALYLCASSSPGQGGETQYFGPGTRLLVL.

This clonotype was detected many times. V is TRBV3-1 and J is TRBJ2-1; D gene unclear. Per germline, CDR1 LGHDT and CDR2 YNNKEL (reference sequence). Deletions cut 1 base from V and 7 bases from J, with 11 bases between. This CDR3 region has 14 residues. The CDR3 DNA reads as TGTGCCAGCAGCCAAGGGCAGGCTAGGAATGAGCAGTTCTTC. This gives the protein CASSQGQARNEQFF.

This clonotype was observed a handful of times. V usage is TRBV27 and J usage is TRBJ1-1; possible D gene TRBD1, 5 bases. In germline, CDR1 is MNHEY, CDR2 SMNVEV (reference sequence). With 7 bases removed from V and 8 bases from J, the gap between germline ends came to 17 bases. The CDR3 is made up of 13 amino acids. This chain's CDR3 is CASTPGHSREAFF. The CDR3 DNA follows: TGTGCCAGCACCCCTGGACATTCAAGGGAAGCTTTCTTT.

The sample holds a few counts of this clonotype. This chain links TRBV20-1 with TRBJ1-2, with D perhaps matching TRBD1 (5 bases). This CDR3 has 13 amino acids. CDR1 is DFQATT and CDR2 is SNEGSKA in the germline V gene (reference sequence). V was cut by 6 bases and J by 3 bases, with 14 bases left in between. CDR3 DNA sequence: TGCAGTGCGTTACAGGCGGGGGACTATGGCTACACCTTC. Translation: CSALQAGDYGYTF.

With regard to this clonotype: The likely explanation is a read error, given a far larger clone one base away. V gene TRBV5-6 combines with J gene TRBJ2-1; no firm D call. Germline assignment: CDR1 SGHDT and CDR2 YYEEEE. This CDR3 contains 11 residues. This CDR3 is CASSSYNEQLF. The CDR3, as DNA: TGTGCCAGCAGTTCCTACAATGAGCAGCTCTTC.

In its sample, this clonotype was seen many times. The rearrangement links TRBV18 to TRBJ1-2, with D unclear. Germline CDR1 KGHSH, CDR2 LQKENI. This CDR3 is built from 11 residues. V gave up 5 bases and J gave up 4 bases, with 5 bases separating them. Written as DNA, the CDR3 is TGTGCCAGCTCAACAGCCTATGGCTACACCTTC. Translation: CASSTAYGYTF.

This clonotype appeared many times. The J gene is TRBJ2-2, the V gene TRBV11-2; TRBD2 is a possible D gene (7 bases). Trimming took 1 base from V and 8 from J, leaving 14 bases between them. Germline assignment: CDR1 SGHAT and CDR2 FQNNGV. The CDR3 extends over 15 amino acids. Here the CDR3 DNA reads TGTGCCAGCAGCTTAGCCCCCGGGGGGCTTGGGGAGCTGTTTTTT. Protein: CASSLAPGGLGELFF. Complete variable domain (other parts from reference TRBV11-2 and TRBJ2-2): EAGVAQSPRYKIIEKRQSVAFWCNPISGHATLYWYQQILGQGPKLLIQFQNNGVVDDSQLPKDRFSAERLKGVDSTLKIQPAKLEDSAVYLCASSLAPGGLGELFFGEGSRLTVL.

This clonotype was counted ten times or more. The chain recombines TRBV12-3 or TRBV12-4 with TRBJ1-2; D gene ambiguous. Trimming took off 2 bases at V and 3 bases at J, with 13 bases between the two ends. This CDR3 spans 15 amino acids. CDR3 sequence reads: CASSLNPERYYGYTF. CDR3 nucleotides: TGTGCCAGCAGTTTAAACCCTGAGAGATACTATGGCTACACCTTC.